These T cell receptor beta chains were read from a single sample in a study of blood T cell repertoires in COVID-19. TCRdb's copy holds only in-frame clones and misses some; the assay was immunoSEQ multiplex PCR. The sample lists some 250,000 clones, around 90% occurring once. Specimen: peripheral blood. These receptors all come from a man aged 55-75 years who had recovered from COVID-19. Both conserved end residues are part of each CDR3. Fields, in order: CDR3 protein, CDR3 DNA, D gene, clone size, J gene, V gene. D genes are given only for firm matches. Where a row states a size, it is once, few, many or the class of an expanded clone; other rows omit it.

CASSYRWADNEKLFF	TGTGCCAGCAGTTACCGCTGGGCAGATAATGAAAAACTGTTTTTT	NA	NA	TRBJ1-4	TRBV6-5
CATSRASGTVSTDTQYF	TGTGCCACCAGCAGGGCCAGCGGGACTGTTAGCACAGATACGCAGTATTTT	TRBD2	few	TRBJ2-3	TRBV15
CASHRGYNSPLHF	TGTGCCAGCCACAGGGGCTACAATTCACCCCTCCACTTT	TRBD1	NA	TRBJ1-6	TRBV7-6
CASSQGPSGNNEQFF	TGTGCCAGCAGCCAAGGTCCTAGCGGGAACAATGAGCAGTTCTTC	TRBD2	many	TRBJ2-1	TRBV3-1/TRBV3-2
CASSPLGTEVYEQYF	TGCGCCAGCAGCCCCCTCGGGACAGAGGTCTACGAGCAGTACTTC	TRBD1	NA	TRBJ2-7	TRBV4-1
CASSQDPKRELFF	TGTGCCAGCAGCCAAGACCCAAAGCGGGAGCTGTTTTTT	NA	NA	TRBJ2-2	TRBV3-1/TRBV3-2
CASSQRQGIPLLDGNTIYF	TGTGCCAGCAGCCAGCGACAGGGAATACCTCTATTGGACGGAAACACCATATATTTT	TRBD1	once	TRBJ1-3	TRBV7-8
CASSLQQGDVGKNIQYF	TGTGCCAGCTCACTTCAACAGGGCGATGTGGGCAAAAACATTCAGTACTTC	NA	NA	TRBJ2-4	TRBV18
CASSPGDRARGYGYTF	TGCGCCAGCAGCCCAGGGGACAGGGCTCGGGGCTATGGCTACACCTTC	TRBD1	NA	TRBJ1-2	TRBV5-1
CASSLGDLSGQGYEQYF	TGCGCCAGCAGCTTGGGGGACTTATCGGGACAGGGCTACGAGCAGTACTTC	TRBD1	NA	TRBJ2-7	TRBV5-1
CASSPGTQGANVLTF	TGCGCCAGCAGCCCTGGGACACAAGGGGCCAACGTCCTGACTTTC	NA	NA	TRBJ2-6	TRBV5-1
CASSWGQGVSEQYF	TGCGCCAGCAGCTGGGGACAGGGGGTAAGCGAGCAGTACTTC	TRBD1	NA	TRBJ2-7	TRBV5-1
CASSARDRGTGELFF	TGTGCCAGCAGCGCCCGGGACAGGGGCACCGGGGAGCTGTTTTTT	TRBD1	NA	TRBJ2-2	TRBV5-4
CASSYSASNQPQHF	TGTGCCAGCAGTTACTCAGCGTCCAATCAGCCCCAGCATTTT	NA	NA	TRBJ1-5	TRBV6-2/TRBV6-3
CASSLGWGQARSDEKLFF	TGTGCCAGCAGCTTAGGCTGGGGACAGGCTAGATCCGATGAAAAACTGTTTTTT	TRBD1	NA	TRBJ1-4	TRBV7-9
CASSRLISDRGGPNYGYTF	TGTGCCAGCAGCCGTCTAATTTCGGACAGGGGGGGACCTAACTATGGCTACACCTTC	TRBD1	NA	TRBJ1-2	TRBV3-1/TRBV3-2
CASSLYTYNEQFF	TGTGCCAGCAGCTTGTACACCTACAATGAGCAGTTCTTC	NA	NA	TRBJ2-1	TRBV5-5
CASSQGRTTEAFF	TGTGCCAGCAGCCAAGGTAGGACTACTGAAGCTTTCTTT	NA	NA	TRBJ1-1	TRBV3-1/TRBV3-2
CASSGLPGPGELFF	TGTGCCAGCAGCGGCCTACCAGGGCCCGGGGAGCTGTTTTTT	NA	NA	TRBJ2-2	TRBV25-1
CASSLRLGDIQYF	TGTGCCAGCAGTTTGAGACTAGGAGACATTCAGTACTTC	NA	NA	TRBJ2-4	TRBV7-8
CASSGNRVSTIYF	TGTGCCAGCAGTGGAAACAGGGTTAGCACCATATATTTT	NA	NA	TRBJ1-3	TRBV25-1
CASSIGRDNQPQHF	TGTGCCAGTAGTATCGGGCGGGACAATCAGCCCCAGCATTTT	NA	few	TRBJ1-5	TRBV19
CASSLVGQENYGYTF	TGCGCCAGCAGCTTGGTGGGACAGGAAAACTATGGCTACACCTTC	TRBD1	NA	TRBJ1-2	TRBV5-1
CASSEARSGGAGFF	TGTGCCAGCAGTGAAGCGCGTAGCGGGGGGGCCGGGTTCTTC	TRBD2	NA	TRBJ2-1	TRBV6-1
CASSPRSRAYNEQFF	TGTGCCAGCAGCCCGCGCTCGCGGGCCTACAATGAGCAGTTCTTC	NA	once	TRBJ2-1	TRBV5-6